This entry lists 22 T cell receptor beta chains sequenced from one sample in a study of cytomegalovirus exposure and HLA in healthy donors. Both 60 Vbeta primers and 13 Jbeta primers went into the PCR. This table comes from immunoSEQ multiplex PCR, and its TCRdb copy is limited to in-frame clones, with some not included. This sample carries 99,000 or so clones, 76% of them seen once, and the ten largest clones take about 7.5%. Sequenced: PBMCs. These TCRs come from a man aged 40-55 years in good health and CMV-seropositive.

The chain carries TRBV6-5 and TRBJ1-1; tentative D call: TRBD1 (6 bases). Trimming took off 4 bases at V and 5 bases at J, with 14 bases between the two ends. Per germline, CDR1 MNHEY and CDR2 SVGAGI. CDR3 length: 14 amino acids. In DNA, the CDR3 is TGTGCCAGCAGTTTTAGGGGGGGAGGAACTGAAGCTTTCTTT. It is translated as CASSFRGGGTEAFF.

The CDR3 region has the DNA TGTGCCAGCAGCCTTTCGGGCACCGGGGAGCTGTTTTTT. Its translation: CASSLSGTGELFF. The rearrangement uses TRBV9 and TRBJ2-2; D remains ambiguous. This CDR3 is 13 amino acids long. The germline gives CDR1 SGDLS, CDR2 YYNGEE. V gave up 4 bases and J gave up 4 bases, with 8 bases separating them.

The gene calls are TRBV11-3 and TRBJ2-7, with 10 nucleotides matching TRBD1. The CDR3 is 16 amino acids. Looked up from germline, CDR1 is SGHNT and CDR2 is YENEEA. Unmatched junction bases numbered 9, after V lost 5 bases and J lost 2 bases. CDR3 sequence reads: CASSPLGQGNPYEQYF. DNA for the CDR3: TGTGCCAGCAGCCCCCTGGGACAGGGGAACCCCTACGAGCAGTACTTC. The full variable domain, in which reference TRBV11-3 and TRBJ2-7 provide the parts outside the CDR3, is EAGVVQSPRYKIIEKKQPVAFWCNPISGHNTLYWYLQNLGQGPELLIRYENEEAVDDSQLPKDRFSAERLKGVDSTLKIQPAELGDSAVYLCASSPLGQGNPYEQYFGPGTRLTVT.

The chain is built from TRBV14 and TRBJ1-1, with D possibly being TRBD1 (5 bases). CDR1 SGHDN and CDR2 FVKESK come from the germline V gene. V lost 1 base and J lost 1, with 7 bases in between. This CDR3 is 14 amino acids long. The CDR3 nucleotides are TGTGCCAGCAGCCAAGTGGGGCGGAACACTGAAGCTTTCTTT. Translation: CASSQVGRNTEAFF.

The gene calls are TRBV11-2 and TRBJ1-2; 7 bases fit TRBD1. The germline V gene encodes CDR1 SGHAT and CDR2 FQNNGV. The CDR3 runs to 17 residues. V was clipped by 2 bases and J by 2 bases; unmatched bases: 11. CDR3 coding DNA: TGTGCCAGCAGCTTAAGCTACCCTAAACAGGGGAACTATGGCTACACCTTC. It yields the protein CASSLSYPKQGNYGYTF.

The V call is TRBV14, the J call TRBJ2-7, with 7 bases matching TRBD1. J lost 3 bases, V lost 4 bases, and 6 bases had no gene match. This CDR3 region has 14 residues. Germline V gene lookup returns CDR1 SGHDN and CDR2 FVKESK. The CDR3 is CASSPRQGRYEQYF. CDR3 bases: TGTGCCAGCAGCCCCAGACAGGGCCGCTACGAGCAGTACTTC.

The chain links TRBV30 to TRBJ1-6, with TRBD1 matching over 9 bases. J lost 8 bases, V lost 1 base, and 3 bases had no gene match. The CDR3 is made up of 14 amino acids. Germline V CDR1 and CDR2: GTSNPN, SVGIG (reference sequence). CDR3 sequence reads: CAWSGGQGYSPLHF. The CDR3 nucleotides read TGTGCCTGGAGTGGGGGACAGGGATATTCACCCCTCCACTTT.

V usage is TRBV10-2 and J usage is TRBJ1-2; TRBD1 matches 9 bases. The CDR3 is 14 residues long. J was trimmed by 8 bases and V by 6 bases; bases with no gene match: 10. Looked up from germline, CDR1 is WSHSY and CDR2 is SAAADI. CDR3 sequence (DNA): TGCGCCAGCAGGGGTACACAGGGGGCGTTGGGCTACACCTTC. Its protein is CASRGTQGALGYTF.

The chain has TRBV5-1 and TRBJ2-7, with 7 bases matching TRBD2. Losses at the gene ends were 4 bases for V and 2 bases for J; bases not matched to a gene: 6. Germline V lookup: CDR1 SGHRS, CDR2 YFSETQ. The CDR3 runs to 14 residues. CDR3 DNA: TGCGCCAGCAGCGGGGGACTACGGACCTACGAGCAGTACTTC. Amino acids: CASSGGLRTYEQYF.

The chain has TRBV30 and TRBJ1-2; D gene uncertain. The CDR3 loop spans 11 amino acids. Deletions cut 4 bases from V and 8 bases from J, with 11 bases between. Germline CDR1 reads GTSNPN; CDR2 reads SVGIG (reference sequence). The CDR3 DNA sequence: TGTGCCTGGAACGAGATCTACGGCTACACCTTC. Translated: CAWNEIYGYTF.

The V call is TRBV19, the J call TRBJ2-1, with 8 positions matching TRBD2. The CDR3 runs 14 residues. CDR1 LNHDA and CDR2 SQIVND come from the germline V gene (reference sequence). V lost 3 bases to trimming and J lost 10 bases; unmatched junction nucleotides: 8. The CDR3 region is CASSMTGGPQEQFF. In DNA form, the CDR3 reads TGTGCCAGTAGTATGACGGGAGGGCCTCAAGAGCAGTTCTTC.

The chain combines TRBV7-2 with TRBJ1-1; D gene ambiguous. V was clipped by 2 bases and J by 1 base, with 11 bases between them. Germline V gene sequence: CDR1 SGHTA, CDR2 FQGNSA. This CDR3 has 15 residues. The CDR3, as DNA: TGTGCCAGCAGCTTACGTCGACTGTCGAACACTGAAGCTTTCTTT. Its protein product is CASSLRRLSNTEAFF.

V is TRBV19 and J is TRBJ2-2; no definite D call. Trimming took off 0 bases at V and 1 base at J, with 3 bases between the two ends. From germline, CDR1 is LNHDA and CDR2 SQIVND (reference sequence). This CDR3 is 14 amino acids long. CDR3 amino acids: CASSIDRNTGELFF. The CDR3 nucleotides are TGTGCCAGTAGTATAGATAGGAACACCGGGGAGCTGTTTTTT.

The rearrangement links TRBV7-9 to TRBJ2-3; a weak D match, TRBD1 (5 bases). Germline values: CDR1 SEHNR, CDR2 FQNEAQ (reference sequence). The CDR3 sequence is 14 residues long. The V gene lost 1 base and the J gene lost 4 bases, with 9 bases spanning the gap. The CDR3 region has the DNA TGTGCCAGCAGCTTAGATCAGGGTCCAGATACGCAGTATTTT. It encodes CASSLDQGPDTQYF.

The chain couples TRBV4-3 to TRBJ2-5; D might be TRBD2 (6 bases). Trimming cost V 1 base and J 5 bases, with 17 bases left between them. This CDR3 region has 16 residues. CDR1 is LGHNA and CDR2 is YSLEER in the germline V gene. The CDR3 DNA follows: TGCGCCAGCAGCCAAGGAAGCGGAGGGACCGGGGAGACCCAGTACTTC. It yields the protein CASSQGSGGTGETQYF.

This chain links TRBV4-1 with TRBJ1-3; D call uncertain. Between the trimmed V and J ends, which lost 1 base and 1 base, there was a span of 5 bases. The germline V gene encodes CDR1 MGHRA and CDR2 YSYEKL. The CDR3 is made up of 14 amino acids. The CDR3 bases are TGCGCCAGCAGCCAAGGAGTATCTGGAAACACCATATATTTT. Translating gives CASSQGVSGNTIYF.

This sequence joins TRBV7-2 and TRBJ2-3; 10 bases match TRBD2. Germline CDR1 is SGHTA and CDR2 is FQGNSA. CDR3 length: 15 residues. V shed 3 bases and J 0 bases; nucleotides not matched to a gene: 0. In nucleotides, the CDR3 is TGTGCCAGCAGCTTGACTAGCGGGAGCACAGATACGCAGTATTTT. Residues: CASSLTSGSTDTQYF.

Notes on this clone: A junction end diverges from the germline sequence, so it may reflect a read error. V is TRBV7-2 and J is TRBJ2-1, with D perhaps matching TRBD2 (5 bases). This CDR3 spans 15 amino acids. CDR1 and CDR2 (germline): SGHTA, FQGNSA. The CDR3 spells CANSLSVAPNNEQFF. The CDR3 coding sequence is TGTGCCAACAGCTTATCAGTAGCGCCTAACAATGAGCAGTTCTTC.

This clone was observed a few times. V and J are TRBV28 and TRBJ1-1, with D possibly being TRBD1 (5 bases). The CDR3 covers 11 residues. Germline V gives CDR1 MDHEN, CDR2 SYDVKM. The ends were cut back, 4 bases at V and 11 bases at J, with 11 bases in the middle. Here the CDR3 reads CASSSRASAFF. As DNA, the CDR3 is TGTGCCAGCAGTTCCAGGGCGTCCGCTTTCTTT.

This chain uses TRBV28 with TRBJ1-2, with TRBD1 matching over 8 bases. The CDR3 totals 16 residues. Germline V lookup: CDR1 MDHEN, CDR2 SYDVKM. V shed 4 bases, J shed 0 bases, and the junction held 7 bases outside the gene matches. The CDR3 protein is CASSSRQGRANYGYTF. The CDR3 DNA follows: TGTGCCAGCAGTTCCCGACAGGGGCGGGCTAACTATGGCTACACCTTC.

The rearrangement links TRBV5-5 to TRBJ1-1; TRBD1 aligns across 7 bases. Germline CDR1 is SGHKS and CDR2 is YYEKEE (reference sequence). The trim removed 2 bases at V and 0 bases at J, leaving 4 bases unmatched. This CDR3 has 15 residues. The CDR3 DNA is TGTGCCAGCAGCTTTATAGACAGGGTGAACACTGAAGCTTTCTTT. Its translation: CASSFIDRVNTEAFF.

The chain has TRBV9 and TRBJ1-2; no clear D gene. Looked up from germline, CDR1 is SGDLS and CDR2 is YYNGEE. Between the trimmed V and J ends, which lost 0 bases and 2 bases, there was a span of 5 bases. CDR3 length: 13 residues. The CDR3 DNA reads TGTGCCAGCAGCGTAGTAGAAAACTATGGCTACACCTTC. It translates to CASSVVENYGYTF.